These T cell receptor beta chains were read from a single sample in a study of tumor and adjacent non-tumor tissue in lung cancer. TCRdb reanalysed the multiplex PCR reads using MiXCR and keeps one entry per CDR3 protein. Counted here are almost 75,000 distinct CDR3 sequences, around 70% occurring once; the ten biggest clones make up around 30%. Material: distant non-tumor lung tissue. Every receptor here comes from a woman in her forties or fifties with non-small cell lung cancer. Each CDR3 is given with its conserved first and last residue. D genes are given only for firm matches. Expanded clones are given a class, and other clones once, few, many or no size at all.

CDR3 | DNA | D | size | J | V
CAGSQDRGQPQYF | TGTGCAGGCAGCCAAGATAGGGGTCAGCCCCAGTATTTT | - | - | TRBJ2-3 | TRBV4-2
CSAREAGLYGYTF | TGCAGTGCTAGAGAGGCAGGGCTGTATGGCTACACCTTC | - | many | TRBJ1-2 | TRBV20-1
CASSLAAGANNEQFF | TGCGCCAGCAGCTTGGCCGCGGGAGCGAACAATGAGCAGTTCTTC | TRBD2 | few | TRBJ2-1 | TRBV5-1
CARSTGSGYTF | TGTGCCAGGAGTACGGGTTCTGGCTACACCTTC | - | few | TRBJ1-2 | TRBV12-3/TRBV12-4
CASSLTASSGSINEQFF | TGTGCCAGCAGCTTAACAGCTTCTAGCGGGAGTATCAATGAGCAGTTCTTC | TRBD2 | many | TRBJ2-1 | TRBV11-2
CVNSFNPGTNEQFF | TGTGTCAATAGCTTTAATCCGGGAACGAATGAGCAGTTCTTC | - | - | TRBJ2-1 | TRBV11-2
CASSFAGVDSYEQYF | TGTGCCAGCAGTTTCGCAGGGGTTGATTCCTACGAGCAGTACTTC | - | - | TRBJ2-7 | TRBV28
CASSLTLLVGEHFF | TGTGCCAGCAGCTTAACACTCTTGGTAGGAGAGCACTTCTTC | - | - | TRBJ2-1 | TRBV11-2
CSASGFLEDIQYF | TGCAGTGCTTCAGGGTTCTTAGAAGACATTCAGTACTTC | - | - | TRBJ2-4 | TRBV20-1
CACSLAASMVVHEQFF | TGTGCTTGCAGCTTAGCGGCTAGCATGGTAGTACATGAGCAGTTCTTC | - | once | TRBJ2-1 | TRBV7-8
CASGQDFAFPFTDTQYF | TGCGCCAGCGGCCAAGATTTTGCATTCCCGTTCACAGATACGCAGTATTTT | - | - | TRBJ2-3 | TRBV4-3
CASSPPRAYTEAFF | TGTGCCAGCTCACCACCGAGGGCGTACACTGAAGCTTTCTTT | - | - | TRBJ1-1 | TRBV18
CTSFLTSGYNEHFF | TGTACCAGCTTTCTGACTAGCGGGTACAATGAGCACTTCTTC | TRBD2 | - | TRBJ2-1 | TRBV28
CASSQTSNQKFF | TGTGCCAGCAGCCAGACTAGCAATCAGAAGTTCTTC | TRBD2 | - | TRBJ2-1 | TRBV11-1
CASSIFGGEDYEQYF | TGTGCCAGCAGTATATTTGGGGGTGAAGACTACGAGCAGTACTTC | - | - | TRBJ2-7 | TRBV28
CASSLAAVADNEQFF | TGTGCCAGCAGCTTAGCGGCGGTAGCGGACAATGAGCAGTTCTTC | - | - | TRBJ2-1 | TRBV7-9
CASSPEEGPAYEQYF | TGTGCCAGCAGCCCAGAAGAGGGGCCGGCCTACGAGCAGTACTTC | - | many | TRBJ2-7 | TRBV12-3/TRBV12-4
CSARELSITEAFF | TGCAGTGCTAGAGAACTGAGTATCACTGAGGCTTTCTTT | - | - | TRBJ1-1 | TRBV20-1
CSVQGGVHTDTQYF | TGCAGCGTTCAAGGGGGGGTCCACACAGATACGCAGTACTTT | - | - | TRBJ2-3 | TRBV29-1
CSAKDRLKSTETKYF | TGCAGTGCTAAAGATAGACTTAAGTCTACAGAGACCAAGTACTTC | - | - | TRBJ2-5 | TRBV20-1
CASSPDGSVYEQYF | TGTGCCAGCAGCCCCGATGGGTCTGTTTACGAGCAGTACTTC | - | - | TRBJ2-7 | TRBV11-1
CSASDRAGDTYEQYF | TGCAGTGCTAGTGATAGGGCGGGAGACACCTACGAGCAGTACTTC | TRBD2 | - | TRBJ2-7 | TRBV20-1